The rows below give T cell receptor beta chains drawn from one sample of a study of a mutant IDH1 vaccine in newly diagnosed glioma. Profiling relied on immunoSEQ multiplex PCR, and the TCRdb table lists in-frame clones only, not all of them. The sample contains 30,000 to 40,000 clones, over 85% of which appear only once. Sequencing was performed on PBMCs, taken from a glioma patient treated with radiotherapy, temozolomide or both. All receptors come from a man between 18 and 29 years old with glioma. Each CDR3 is given with its conserved first and last residue. Each record gives: V gene, J gene, D gene, clone size, CDR3 DNA, CDR3 protein. A D gene is named only where the DNA matches it firmly. For some rows the clone size is stated as once, few or many, or as a class when expanded; others skip it.

>TRBV4-3|TRBJ2-1|-|-
TGCGCCAGCAGCCAGTCAGCGGGCTTCTACAATGAGCAGTTCTTC
CASSQSAGFYNEQFF
>TRBV6-5|TRBJ1-2|-|-
TGTGCCAGCAGTTTCACTCAGGGCTTGGGTGGCTACACCTTC
CASSFTQGLGGYTF
>TRBV27|TRBJ2-7|TRBD1|-
TGTGCCAGCAGAACCTTAGCAGGGGGATACGAGCAGTACTTC
CASRTLAGGYEQYF
>TRBV7-9|TRBJ2-1|-|-
TGTGCCAGCAGCTCCGTGGGGGGCAATGAGCAGTTCTTC
CASSSVGGNEQFF
>TRBV28|TRBJ1-3|-|once
TGTGCCAGCAGTTTAGGGGGCCGTGGGAGATCGTCCGGAAACACCATATATTTT
CASSLGGRGRSSGNTIYF
>TRBV6-4|TRBJ1-1|-|-
TGTGCCAGCAGTGCACAAGAGAACACTGAAGCTTTCTTT
CASSAQENTEAFF
>TRBV30|TRBJ1-2|TRBD1|-
TGTGCCTGGAGTGCAGGGACAGGGGGCGCCAATGGCTACACCTTC
CAWSAGTGGANGYTF
>TRBV4-1|TRBJ1-6|-|-
TGCGCCAGCAGCCAAGTGGGGGGGGTTGGTAATTCACCCCTCCACTTT
CASSQVGGVGNSPLHF
>TRBV7-9|TRBJ1-1|-|-
TGTGCCAGCAGCTTAGGGGGCAGTGGCACTGAAGCTTTCTTT
CASSLGGSGTEAFF
>TRBV7-9|TRBJ1-1|-|-
TGTGCCAGCAGCCTGAGGGTAGGCGGCACTGAAGCTTTCTTT
CASSLRVGGTEAFF
>TRBV5-1|TRBJ2-2|TRBD1|-
TGCGCCAGCAGCTTACCGGGACAGGGGATACCCGGGGAGCTGTTTTTT
CASSLPGQGIPGELFF
>TRBV4-1|TRBJ1-2|-|-
TGCGCCAGCAGCCAAGAACCCCCGGTCAGGGGATCTAATGGCTACACCTTC
CASSQEPPVRGSNGYTF
>TRBV14|TRBJ1-1|-|once
TGTGCCAGCAGCCAAGAGGGACGGGGGGCTTTCTTT
CASSQEGRGAFF
>TRBV7-9|TRBJ1-1|-|-
TGTGCCAGCAGCTTAGGGGCGGTCCTGAACACTGAAGCTTTCTTT
CASSLGAVLNTEAFF
>TRBV30|TRBJ2-1|-|-
TGTGCCTGGAGGTCGATAACGGGAGCCACCTACAATGAGCAGTTCTTC
CAWRSITGATYNEQFF
>TRBV28|TRBJ1-5|-|-
TGTGCCAGTACAGGGCCCCCGGGGCCCCAGCATTTT
CASTGPPGPQHF
>TRBV5-1|TRBJ2-7|TRBD1|once
TGCGCCAGCAGCTTGGGACAGGGTTTCCACGAGCAGTACTTC
CASSLGQGFHEQYF
>TRBV6-5|TRBJ2-1|-|-
TGTGCCAGCAGTTTGGACAGTCACAATGAGCAGTTCTTC
CASSLDSHNEQFF
>TRBV6-6|TRBJ2-2|TRBD1|-
TGTGCCAGCAGTCGAGCAGGGGGCTATGCCGGGGAGCTGTTTTTT
CASSRAGGYAGELFF
>TRBV9|TRBJ1-1|-|-
TGTGCCAGCAGCGTAGCTATGAACACTGAAGCTTTCTTT
CASSVAMNTEAFF
>TRBV7-2|TRBJ2-6|-|-
TGTGCCAGCAGCCCCCGTGTCTCTGGGGCCAACGTCCTGACTTTC
CASSPRVSGANVLTF
>TRBV30|TRBJ2-7|-|-
TGTGCCTGGAGTGCCCAGTCAAACTCCTACGAGCAGTACTTC
CAWSAQSNSYEQYF
>TRBV9|TRBJ2-7|TRBD2|-
TGTGCCAGCAGCGCCGGGACTAGCGGGGTCTACGAGCAGTACTTC
CASSAGTSGVYEQYF
>TRBV19|TRBJ2-1|-|-
TGTGCCAGTAGTATAGGAGGCACCTACAATGAGCAGTTCTTC
CASSIGGTYNEQFF
>TRBV29-1|TRBJ2-3|-|-
TGCAGCGTCGGGCCCCTTGAGGCGGATACGCAGTATTTT
CSVGPLEADTQYF
>TRBV5-1|TRBJ2-5|TRBD2|-
TGCGCCAGCAGCTTCGGGACTAGCGGGGCACAAGAGACCCAGTACTTC
CASSFGTSGAQETQYF
>TRBV9|TRBJ2-1|TRBD2|-
TGTGCCAGCAGCCCCCCGGGGACTAGCGGGAGGACTGAGCAGTTCTTC
CASSPPGTSGRTEQFF
>TRBV19|TRBJ2-3|-|-
TGTGCCAGAGGAGATACGCAGTATTTT
CARGDTQYF
>TRBV30|TRBJ2-7|-|-
TGTGCCTGGAGTCCTTTCGACACTACCTCCTACGAGCAGTACTTC
CAWSPFDTTSYEQYF
>TRBV7-9|TRBJ1-4|TRBD1|few
TGTGCCAGCATTCGGGACAGGGTACCCGAAAAACTGTTTTTT
CASIRDRVPEKLFF
>TRBV5-5|TRBJ2-7|-|-
TGTGCCAGCAGCTTGCAACAGGGCTACGAGCAGTACTTC
CASSLQQGYEQYF
>TRBV4-2|TRBJ2-7|TRBD2|-
TGTGCCAGCAGCCCAGGGACTAGCGGGAGGAGTGAGCAGTACTTC
CASSPGTSGRSEQYF
>TRBV21-1|TRBJ1-5|-|-
TGTGCCAGCAGCAAAGAAATCGATAGCAATCAGCCCCAGCATTTT
CASSKEIDSNQPQHF
>TRBV15|TRBJ2-3|-|-
TGTGCCACCAGCTCACTAAGTTTCGCCCCTGCTTCCCCGCAGTATTTT
CATSSLSFAPASPQYF
>TRBV6-6|TRBJ1-1|TRBD1|-
TGTGCCAGCAGTGGACAGGGGGCGGGAATGAACACTGAAGCTTTCTTT
CASSGQGAGMNTEAFF
>TRBV19|TRBJ2-7|TRBD2|-
TGTGCCAGTAGTCCCGGACTAGCGGGAACCTACGAGCAGTACTTC
CASSPGLAGTYEQYF
>TRBV4-3|TRBJ1-5|-|-
TGCGCCAGCAGCCATTTACAAGGTCAGCCCCAGCATTTT
CASSHLQGQPQHF
>TRBV7-8|TRBJ1-5|-|-
TGTGCCAGCAGCTTAGTCGTCAGGGAAGGCAATCAGCCCCAGCATTTT
CASSLVVREGNQPQHF
>TRBV29-1|TRBJ2-7|-|-
TGCAGCGTTGAAGCCCCTGGGGGGTTCTCCTACGAGCAGTACTTC
CSVEAPGGFSYEQYF
>TRBV5-6|TRBJ2-7|-|-
TGTGCCAGCAGCTTGAGCCGGGTCTACGAGCAGTACTTC
CASSLSRVYEQYF
>TRBV5-1|TRBJ2-7|-|-
TGCGCCAGCATGGGGGCAGGGCTCTACGAGCAGTACTTC
CASMGAGLYEQYF
>TRBV30|TRBJ2-1|TRBD1|once
TGTGCCGGCCAGGACAGGGCGCCCTACAATGAGCAGTTCTTC
CAGQDRAPYNEQFF
>TRBV2|TRBJ2-5|-|-
TGTGCCAGCAGTTTAGAGACCCAGTACTTC
CASSLETQYF
>TRBV7-2|TRBJ1-5|-|-
TGTGCCAGCAGCTTATGGACCAATCAGCCCCAGCATTTT
CASSLWTNQPQHF
>TRBV6-1|TRBJ2-3|-|-
TGTGCCAGCAGTGAAGGGCCCGGGCTCACAGATACGCAGTATTTT
CASSEGPGLTDTQYF
>TRBV19|TRBJ2-6|-|once
TGTGCCAGTAGTACTATCAGCTCTGGGGCCAACGTCCTGACTTTC
CASSTISSGANVLTF
>TRBV6-5|TRBJ1-5|-|once
TGTGCCAGCGGGCCCGGAAATCAGCCCCAGCATTTT
CASGPGNQPQHF
>TRBV10-1|TRBJ2-7|-|-
TGCGCCGTCGACCAATCCTACGAGCAGTACTTC
CAVDQSYEQYF
>TRBV5-6|TRBJ1-2|TRBD1|-
TGTGCCAGCAGCTTGGCGTGGGGACAGGTTAATCTAGCTCATGGCTACACCTTC
CASSLAWGQVNLAHGYTF